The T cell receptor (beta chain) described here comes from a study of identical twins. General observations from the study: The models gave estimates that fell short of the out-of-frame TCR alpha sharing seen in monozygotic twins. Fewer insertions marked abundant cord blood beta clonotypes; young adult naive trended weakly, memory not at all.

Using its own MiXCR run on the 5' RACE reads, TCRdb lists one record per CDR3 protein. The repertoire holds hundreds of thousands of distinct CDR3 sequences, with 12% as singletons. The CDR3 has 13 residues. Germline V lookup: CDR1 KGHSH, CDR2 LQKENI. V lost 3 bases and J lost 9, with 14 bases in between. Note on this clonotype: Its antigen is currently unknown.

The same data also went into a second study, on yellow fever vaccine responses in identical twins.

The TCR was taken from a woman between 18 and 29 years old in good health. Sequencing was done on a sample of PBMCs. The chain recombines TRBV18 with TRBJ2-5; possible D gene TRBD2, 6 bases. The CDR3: CASSPGSGEAQYF. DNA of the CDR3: TGTGCCAGCTCACCCGGCTCTGGGGAGGCCCAGTACTTC.